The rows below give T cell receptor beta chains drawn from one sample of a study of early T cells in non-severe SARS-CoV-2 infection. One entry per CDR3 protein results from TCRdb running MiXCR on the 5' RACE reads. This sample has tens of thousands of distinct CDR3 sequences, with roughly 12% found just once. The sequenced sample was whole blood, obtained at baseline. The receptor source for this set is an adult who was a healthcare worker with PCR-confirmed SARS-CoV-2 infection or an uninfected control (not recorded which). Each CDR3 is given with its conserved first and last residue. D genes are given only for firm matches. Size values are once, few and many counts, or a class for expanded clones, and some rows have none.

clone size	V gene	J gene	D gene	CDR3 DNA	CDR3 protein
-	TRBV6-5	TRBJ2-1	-	TGTGCCAGCAGTTACGTCGGGAGTTACAATGAGCAGTTCTTC	CASSYVGSYNEQFF
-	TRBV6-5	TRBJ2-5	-	TGTGCCAGCAGTTACCAGATCCAAGAGACCCAGTACTTC	CASSYQIQETQYF
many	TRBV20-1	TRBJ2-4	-	TGCAGTGCCCCCCCAGCCGGGCGGGACCGAGCCAAAAACATTCAGTACTTC	CSAPPAGRDRAKNIQYF
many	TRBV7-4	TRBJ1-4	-	TGTGCCAGCAGCCCGCAGGGAACAACTAATGAAAAACTGTTTTTT	CASSPQGTTNEKLFF
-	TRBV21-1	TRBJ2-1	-	TGTGCCAGGGTACTAGCGGGGGGGCCGTGTCTTGGTGAGCAGTTCTTC	CARVLAGGPCLGEQFF
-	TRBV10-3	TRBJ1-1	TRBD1	TGTGCCACCTTCACAGGGGGGGAGCCTGAAGCTTTCTTT	CATFTGGEPEAFF
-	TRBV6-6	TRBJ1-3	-	TGTGCCAGCAGTCCGCACAGGTTCGAGGGATTCTCTGGAAACACCATATATTTT	CASSPHRFEGFSGNTIYF
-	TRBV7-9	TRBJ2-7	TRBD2	TGTGCCAGCACCTCCCGGACTAGCTCCTACGAGCAGTACTTC	CASTSRTSSYEQYF
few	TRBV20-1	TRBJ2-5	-	TGCAGTGCTAGACCTAGCGAAGAGACCCAGTACTTC	CSARPSEETQYF
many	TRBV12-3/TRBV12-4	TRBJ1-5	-	TGTGCCAGCACCCGGGGAGGGAATCAGCCCCAGCATTTT	CASTRGGNQPQHF
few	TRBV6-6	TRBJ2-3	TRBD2	TGTGCCAGCAGAATGAGCGGGGGTAGGTCCACAGATACGCAGTATTTT	CASRMSGGRSTDTQYF
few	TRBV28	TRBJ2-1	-	TGTGCCAGCAGTTTAGGAGTCCAGAGCTCCTACAATGAGCAGTTCTTC	CASSLGVQSSYNEQFF
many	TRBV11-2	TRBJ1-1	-	TGTGCCAGCAGCTTCGTCAGGGAGGCTGAAGCTTTCTTT	CASSFVREAEAFF
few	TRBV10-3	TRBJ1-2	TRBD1	TGTGCCATCAAAGACAGGGGAGGGTTTGGTGGCTACACCTTC	CAIKDRGGFGGYTF
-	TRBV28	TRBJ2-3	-	TGTGCCAGCCGACAGGGCACAGATACGCAGTATTTT	CASRQGTDTQYF
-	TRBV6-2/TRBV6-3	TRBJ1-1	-	TGTGCCAGCAGGGATTCGGTGGTAAAGACTGAAGCTTTCTTT	CASRDSVVKTEAFF